These 25 T cell receptor beta chains were sequenced from one sample in a study of cytomegalovirus exposure and HLA in healthy donors. The PCR contained 60 Vbeta and 13 Jbeta primers. Data came from immunoSEQ multiplex PCR; TCRdb stores just in-frame clones and leaves some out. Here the sample spans 160,000 or so clones, roughly 84% being singletons. The specimen sequenced was PBMCs. The receptors come from a woman between 18 and 29 years old in good health and CMV-seronegative.

In this sample, this clone turned up a few times. The chain recombines TRBV4-1 with TRBJ2-1; 11 nucleotides align to TRBD2. The CDR3 length is 15 residues. The germline gives CDR1 MGHRA, CDR2 YSYEKL. The ends lost 1 base at V and 9 bases at J; junction bases unmatched: 5. The CDR3 reads CASSQVAGGGSEQFF. CDR3 in DNA: TGCGCCAGCAGCCAAGTAGCGGGGGGGGGCAGTGAGCAGTTCTTC.

This clone was detected a few times. The J gene is TRBJ1-1, the V gene TRBV2; D might be TRBD1 (5 bases). The CDR3 contains 13 residues. Germline V gives CDR1 SNHLY, CDR2 FYNNEI. Trimming pared 6 bases from V and 1 base from J, leaving 9 bases between. CDR3: CASRTGQNTEAFF. The CDR3 DNA reads as TGTGCCAGCAGGACCGGACAGAACACTGAAGCTTTCTTT.

V and J are TRBV19 and TRBJ1-5; possibly TRBD1 for D (6 bases). The CDR3 loop spans 14 amino acids. V was clipped by 4 bases and J by 4 bases, with 11 bases between them. The germline CDR1 and CDR2 sequences are LNHDA and SQIVND (reference sequence). CDR3 nucleotide sequence: TGTGCCAGTAGTACCCGGACAGCGAATCAGCCCCAGCATTTT. Protein: CASSTRTANQPQHF.

This clone came up once. The chain employs TRBV11-3 and TRBJ1-1; unclear D gene. Germline CDR1 reads SGHNT; CDR2 reads YENEEA. V was trimmed by 1 base and J by 6 bases, leaving 12 bases between them. There are 14 residues in the CDR3. The CDR3 sequence: CASSLVSTSSEAFF. The CDR3 nucleotides read TGTGCCAGCAGCTTAGTATCTACGAGTTCTGAAGCTTTCTTT.

The genes are TRBV28 and TRBJ2-2, with 9 nucleotides matching TRBD1. V gave up 1 base and J gave up 6 bases; unmatched junction bases: 6. The CDR3 totals 16 residues. Germline lookup yields CDR1 MDHEN and CDR2 SYDVKM. CDR3 nucleotide sequence: TGTGCCAGCAGTTTATTTGGACAGGGGATTTCCGGGGAGCTGTTTTTT. Translation gives CASSLFGQGISGELFF.

Points on this clone: A junction boundary mismatches the germline segment, possibly from a read error. The chain is built from TRBV2 and TRBJ1-1, with unresolved D. Germline-derived CDR1 and CDR2 are SNHLY and FYNNEI. The CDR3 length is 13 residues. The CDR3 loop is CARSNGIRTEAFF. In DNA form, the CDR3 reads TGTGCCCGCAGCAACGGGATAAGGACTGAAGCTTTCTTT. Variable domain in full (rest from reference TRBV2 and TRBJ1-1): EPEVTQTPSHQVTQMGQEVILRCVPISNHLYFYWYRQILGQKVEFLVSFYNNEISEKSEIFDDQFSVERPDGSNFTLKIRSTKLEDSAMYFCARSNGIRTEAFFGQGTRLTVV.

The chain joins TRBV28 to TRBJ1-6; possible D gene TRBD1, 5 bases. V was trimmed by 6 bases and J by 9 bases, leaving 12 bases between them. Germline loops: CDR1 MDHEN, CDR2 SYDVKM. The CDR3 length is 13 residues. The CDR3 here is CASSPGEFSPLHF. CDR3 nucleotides: TGTGCCAGCAGCCCGGGGGAGTTTTCACCCCTCCACTTT. The whole variable domain, filled in from reference TRBV28 and TRBJ1-6, reads DVKVTQSSRYLVKRTGEKVFLECVQDMDHENMFWYRQDPGLGLRLIYFSYDVKMKEKGDIPEGYSVSREKKERFSLILESASTNQTSMYLCASSPGEFSPLHFGNGTRLTVT.

The rearrangement links TRBV19 to TRBJ2-7; a possible D gene is TRBD1 (6 bases). Looked up from germline, CDR1 is LNHDA and CDR2 is SQIVND (reference sequence). V was shortened by 6 bases and J by 3 bases, with 15 bases between the two germline ends. This CDR3 spans 14 amino acids. The CDR3 DNA follows: TGTGCCAGTAGCCTACCGGACAGAAACTACGAGCAGTACTTC. Translation: CASSLPDRNYEQYF.

This rearrangement joins TRBV18 to TRBJ2-1; no clear D. CDR1 is KGHSH, CDR2 LQKENI, per germline. Deletions cut 4 bases from V and 4 bases from J, with 17 bases between. CDR3 length: 16 residues. CDR3 in DNA: TGTGCCAGCTCACGGGCTCAGGTACCGCCTTACAATGAGCAGTTCTTC. As protein: CASSRAQVPPYNEQFF.

The V call is TRBV6-5, the J call TRBJ1-2; D is possibly TRBD1 (6 bases). This CDR3 comprises 13 residues. The germline gives CDR1 MNHEY, CDR2 SVGAGI. V was clipped by 7 bases and J by 2 bases, with 11 bases between them. CDR3: CASNGQPNYGYTF. For the CDR3, the DNA is TGTGCCAGCAATGGACAGCCGAACTATGGCTACACCTTC.

This clone showed up just a few times. This chain uses TRBV6-1 with TRBJ2-1, with 9 bases fitting TRBD2. Per the germline V gene, CDR1 is MNHNS and CDR2 is SASEGT. V lost 3 bases and J lost 9; bases outside the gene matches: 12. The CDR3 covers 16 residues. CDR3 amino acids: CASSDILRRGGPEQFF. The CDR3 nucleotides read TGTGCCAGCAGTGACATTCTCCGGCGGGGGGGCCCTGAGCAGTTCTTC.

The chain is built from TRBV18 and TRBJ2-7, with 10 bases fitting TRBD1. The CDR3 loop spans 16 amino acids. CDR1 is KGHSH, CDR2 LQKENI, per germline. Unmatched junction bases numbered 8, after V lost 2 bases and J lost 4 bases. The CDR3 region is CASSPTLGQGSYEQYF. As DNA, the CDR3 is TGTGCCAGCTCACCAACCCTGGGACAGGGGTCTTACGAGCAGTACTTC.

This chain joins TRBV6-5 and TRBJ1-4; no firm D call. Per germline, CDR1 MNHEY and CDR2 SVGAGI. The CDR3 is made up of 13 amino acids. Deletions cut 5 bases from V and 5 bases from J, with 9 bases between. CDR3 region: CASSQVYNEKLFF. The CDR3 DNA reads TGTGCCAGCAGTCAGGTTTACAATGAAAAACTGTTTTTT.

The chain combines TRBV4-2 with TRBJ1-2; 8 nucleotides line up with TRBD1. CDR3 length: 16 residues. From germline, CDR1 is LGHNA and CDR2 YNFKEQ. V was clipped by 0 bases and J by 1 base; unmatched bases: 4. The CDR3 bases are TGTGCCAGCAGCCAAGAACAGGGGGTACTTAACTATGGCTACACCTTC. Amino acid sequence: CASSQEQGVLNYGYTF.

This rearrangement joins TRBV28 to TRBJ1-4, with 9 bases lining up with TRBD1. From germline, CDR1 is MDHEN and CDR2 SYDVKM. This CDR3 spans 15 amino acids. The trim removed 4 bases at V and 5 bases at J, leaving 5 bases unmatched. The CDR3 nucleotides read TGTGCCAGCAGTTCTTCCGGGACAGGGAATGAAAAACTGTTTTTT. Translating gives CASSSSGTGNEKLFF.

The chain has TRBV6-5 and TRBJ1-2; 8 nucleotides align to TRBD1. The CDR3 spans 15 residues. In germline, CDR1 is MNHEY, CDR2 SVGAGI. Losses at the gene ends were 2 bases for V and 11 bases for J; bases not matched to a gene: 13. The CDR3: CASSYEAGGSVRYTF. The CDR3 DNA reads TGTGCCAGCAGTTACGAGGCAGGGGGCTCAGTGCGGTACACCTTC.

This chain joins TRBV12-2 and TRBJ1-1. TRBV12-2 is termed a pseudogene. This CDR3 region has 15 residues. The CDR3 DNA follows: TGTGCAAGTCGCGCCCCGGGTCAGAAGAACACTGAAGCTTTCTTT. Translation: CASRAPGQKNTEAFF.

This sequence joins TRBV7-2 and TRBJ2-2, with 14 bases lining up with TRBD2. The CDR3 loop spans 16 amino acids. Germline assignment: CDR1 SGHTA and CDR2 FQGNSA. Germline trimming cut 5 bases from V and 8 bases from J; bases unmatched to any gene: 7. The CDR3 DNA follows: TGTGCCAGCAGCATTGGACTAGCGGGGGGCGTGGGGGAGCTGTTTTTT. This translates into CASSIGLAGGVGELFF. The full variable domain, completed using reference TRBV7-2 and TRBJ2-2, is GAGVSQSPSNKVTEKGKDVELRCDPISGHTALYWYRQSLGQGLEFLIYFQGNSAPDKSGLPSDRFSAERTGGSVSTLTIQRTQQEDSAVYLCASSIGLAGGVGELFFGEGSRLTVL.

The chain recombines TRBV6-5 with TRBJ1-6; a weak D match, TRBD1 (5 bases). V lost 6 bases, J lost 13 bases, and 19 bases lay in between. The V gene's germline CDR1 is MNHEY and CDR2 SVGAGI. The CDR3 sequence is 14 residues long. CDR3 sequence (DNA): TGTGCCAGCAGGGCCGACAGCCGGGAGGGCCCCCTCCACTTT. Translating gives CASRADSREGPLHF.

This clone was detected once. The chain joins TRBV9 to TRBJ1-5; D not resolved. The CDR3 runs 17 residues. Trimming took 3 bases from V and 1 from J, leaving 17 bases between them. Per the germline V gene, CDR1 is SGDLS and CDR2 is YYNGEE. CDR3 protein: CASSASAGGASNQPQHF. In nucleotides, the CDR3 is TGTGCCAGCAGCGCATCAGCAGGAGGAGCGAGCAATCAGCCCCAGCATTTT.

The rearrangement uses TRBV2 and TRBJ2-4; D is uncertain. Trimming took 4 bases from V and 9 from J, leaving 13 bases between them. CDR3 length: 13 residues. Germline CDR1 SNHLY, CDR2 FYNNEI. The CDR3: CASSALDLSIQYF. The CDR3 DNA follows: TGTGCCAGCAGTGCCCTAGATTTGAGCATTCAGTACTTC.

The J gene is TRBJ1-2, the V gene TRBV28, with D perhaps TRBD1 (5 bases). V lost 2 bases and J lost 5, with 6 bases in between. CDR1 and CDR2 from the germline V gene are MDHEN and SYDVKM. CDR3 size: 12 residues. DNA of the CDR3: TGTGCCAGCAGTTTACAGGGATATGGCTACACCTTC. This sequence encodes CASSLQGYGYTF.

The chain couples TRBV5-6 to TRBJ1-5; D gene ambiguous. Trimming left V 4 bases short and J 9 bases short, with 8 bases between. CDR1 SGHDT and CDR2 YYEEEE come from the germline V gene. This CDR3 spans 11 amino acids. The CDR3 DNA reads as TGTGCCAGCAGCGGAGGTGGGCCCCAGCATTTT. It encodes CASSGGGPQHF.

The chain links TRBV14 to TRBJ1-1; unclear D gene. CDR1 SGHDN and CDR2 FVKESK come from the germline V gene. The CDR3 covers 15 residues. V was pared by 0 bases and J by 2 bases, with 10 bases between. The CDR3 region has the DNA TGTGCCAGCAGCCAAGATTACAGTCTAAACACTGAAGCTTTCTTT. Its protein is CASSQDYSLNTEAFF.

The chain employs TRBV5-6 and TRBJ2-1, with TRBD1 matching over 8 bases. The J segment lost 0 bases and the V segment lost 2 bases, leaving 13 bases of the junction unmatched. Germline assignment: CDR1 SGHDT and CDR2 YYEEEE. The CDR3 spans 19 residues. The CDR3 sequence: CASSFWGRGRAFSYNEQFF. The CDR3 DNA reads as TGTGCCAGCAGCTTCTGGGGCAGGGGGCGCGCCTTCTCCTACAATGAGCAGTTCTTC. Full variable domain (outside the CDR3, taken from reference TRBV5-6 and TRBJ2-1): DAGVTQSPTHLIKTRGQQVTLRCSPKSGHDTVSWYQQALGQGPQFIFQYYEEEERQRGNFPDRFSGHQFPNYSSELNVNALLLGDSALYLCASSFWGRGRAFSYNEQFFGPGTRLTVL.